This T cell receptor (beta chain) is drawn from a study of vaccination and CD4 T cells after COVID-19. Study-level background: The convalescents were made up of six males and four females, two of whom were Hispanic. As a positive control, some control cultures were given a CEFX pool, while others were given an HIV-1 Nef pool or no peptide.

The treatment: roughly 10-day PBMC culture with coronavirus spike peptide pools or control peptides (ViraFEST assay). ViraFEST grew antigen-specific T cells using peptide pools, then sequenced TCRs. It was with roughly 10 IU/ml IL-2 and roughly 9.5 ug/ml peptide pools that 1.8 million or so PBMCs per well were cultured. V dropped 4 bases and J dropped 7; count of bases not matched to a gene: 7. CDR3 length: 15 residues. Germline CDR1 reads KGHDR; CDR2 reads SFDVKD. Cultured CD4+ T cell DNA underwent sequencing with the Oncomine TCR Beta short-read assay. TCRdb independently ran MiXCR on the PCR reads; one entry per CDR3 protein. This repertoire shows 10,000 to 15,000 distinct CDR3 sequences, 40% to 50% found once; its top ten account for just over 20%. About this clonotype: Its target is not known.

The receptor was isolated from a human donor who had recovered from COVID-19. The material sequenced was CD4+ T cells from blood, cultured in vitro. This chain joins TRBV24-1 and TRBJ1-2; TRBD1 agrees at 11 bases. The CDR3 region is CATSDPGQGEGGYTF. The CDR3 nucleotides read TGTGCCACCAGTGACCCGGGACAGGGGGAAGGTGGCTACACCTTC.